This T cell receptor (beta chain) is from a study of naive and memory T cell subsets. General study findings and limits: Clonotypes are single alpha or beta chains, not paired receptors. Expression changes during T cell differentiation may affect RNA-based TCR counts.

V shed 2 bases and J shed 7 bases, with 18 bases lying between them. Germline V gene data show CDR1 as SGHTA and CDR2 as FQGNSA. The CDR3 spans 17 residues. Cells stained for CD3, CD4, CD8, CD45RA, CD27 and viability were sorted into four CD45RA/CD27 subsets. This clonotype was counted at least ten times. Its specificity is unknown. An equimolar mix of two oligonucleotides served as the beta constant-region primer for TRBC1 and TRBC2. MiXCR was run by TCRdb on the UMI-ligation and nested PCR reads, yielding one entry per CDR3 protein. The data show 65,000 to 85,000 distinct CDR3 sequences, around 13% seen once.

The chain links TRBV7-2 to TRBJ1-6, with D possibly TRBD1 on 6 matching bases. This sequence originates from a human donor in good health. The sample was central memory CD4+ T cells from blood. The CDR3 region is CASSLRAVGAGNSPLHF. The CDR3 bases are TGTGCCAGCAGCTTAAGAGCGGTGGGGGCTGGAAATTCACCCCTCCACTTT.